A selection of T cell receptor beta chains follows, all from one sample in a study of T cells after yellow fever vaccination. TCRdb reprocessed the 5' RACE reads with MiXCR, giving one entry per CDR3 protein. The table records more than 300,000 distinct CDR3 sequences, over 8.5% of them present only once. The source was CD4+ T cells sorted from PBMCs, collected 45 days after the yellow fever booster vaccination. The receptors come from a man younger than 35 who received the YFV17D yellow fever vaccine. Both conserved end residues are part of each CDR3. The D gene is left open where the match is weak. Size is stated for part of the rows, as once, few or many counts, or as a class when the clone is expanded.

. TRBJ2-5 . TRBV7-2 CASSFGHGGSETQYF TGTGCCAGCAGCTTTGGTCATGGAGGGTCGGAGACCCAGTACTTC
. TRBJ1-1 . TRBV11-2 CASTVDRLNTEAFF TGTGCCAGCACCGTGGACCGGTTGAACACTGAAGCTTTCTTT
. TRBJ1-1 . TRBV28 CATWGNTEAFF TGTGCCACCTGGGGGAACACTGAAGCTTTCTTT
TRBD2 TRBJ2-3 many TRBV7-3 CASSSGLADGTDTQYF TGTGCCAGCAGCTCTGGACTAGCCGATGGCACAGATACGCAGTATTTT
. TRBJ1-5 few TRBV5-6 CASSSRFGNRGSFGAQHF TGTGCCAGCAGCTCCCGCTTTGGGAACCGGGGTAGCTTCGGAGCCCAGCATTTT
. TRBJ1-5 few TRBV7-2 CASSPSGNNQPQHF TGTGCCAGCAGCCCCAGCGGCAACAATCAGCCCCAGCATTTT
. TRBJ2-7 many TRBV9 CASSARGNEQYF TGTGCCAGCAGCGCGAGGGGCAACGAGCAGTACTTC
. TRBJ2-6 many TRBV20-1 CSAKGTGANVLTF TGCAGTGCTAAGGGCACTGGGGCCAACGTCCTGACTTTC
. TRBJ1-5 few TRBV2 CASSPGTLQPQHF TGTGCCAGCAGCCCCGGGACACTCCAGCCCCAGCATTTT
TRBD1 TRBJ2-5 . TRBV6-6 CASNQLDRASQETQYF TGTGCCAGCAACCAATTGGACAGGGCCTCACAAGAGACCCAGTACTTC
. TRBJ2-5 few TRBV6-2/TRBV6-3 CASDQPLGYAKTQYF TGTGCCAGCGATCAGCCCTTGGGCTACGCTAAGACCCAGTACTTC
. TRBJ2-3 few TRBV21-1 CASSKERTASSTDTQYF TGTGCCAGCAGCAAGGAGAGAACAGCTAGCTCCACAGATACGCAGTATTTT
TRBD1 TRBJ1-2 few TRBV4-3 CASSQQTGNYGYTF TGCGCCAGCAGCCAACAGACAGGGAACTATGGCTACACCTTC
. TRBJ1-2 . TRBV6-2/TRBV6-3 CASTQYGGYTF TGTGCCAGCACCCAGTACGGTGGCTACACCTTC
. TRBJ1-4 few TRBV4-2 CASSLHGDEKLFF TGTGCCAGCAGCCTTCATGGGGATGAAAAACTGTTTTTT
. TRBJ1-5 many TRBV4-3 CASSQDLNQPQHF TGCGCCAGCAGCCAAGATCTAAATCAGCCCCAGCATTTT
TRBD2 TRBJ2-1 . TRBV18 CASSPLYSRGVNNEQFF TGTGCCAGCTCACCCCTCTATTCGCGGGGGGTCAACAATGAGCAGTTCTTC
. TRBJ1-1 . TRBV6-2/TRBV6-3 CASRRGRTNTEAFF TGTGCCAGCAGACGAGGACGGACGAACACTGAAGCTTTCTTT
. TRBJ2-6 many TRBV7-9 CASSLSTANLNVLTF TGTGCCAGCAGCTTATCCACAGCCAATCTGAACGTCCTGACTTTC
TRBD1 TRBJ2-5 . TRBV4-2 CASSLGGQGAQETQYF TGTGCCAGCAGCTTAGGAGGACAGGGGGCGCAAGAGACCCAGTACTTC
. TRBJ1-1 few TRBV5-8 CASTRGGFAEAFF TGTGCCAGCACCCGGGGGGGTTTCGCTGAAGCTTTCTTT
. TRBJ2-2 . TRBV9 CASSVDGYTGELFF TGTGCCAGCAGCGTAGATGGGTACACCGGGGAGCTGTTTTTT
TRBD1 TRBJ2-5 many TRBV18 CASSGQTGLQETQYF TGTGCCAGCTCAGGCCAGACAGGGCTTCAAGAGACCCAGTACTTC
. TRBJ1-1 . TRBV20-1 CSARRDYTEAFF TGCAGTGCTAGACGGGATTACACTGAAGCTTTCTTT
TRBD2 TRBJ2-1 . TRBV25-1 CASSTTGTSGNEQFF TGTGCCAGCAGTACAACCGGGACTAGCGGCAATGAGCAGTTCTTC
. TRBJ2-7 . TRBV9 CASSGPGYEQYF TGTGCCAGCAGCGGTCCGGGCTACGAGCAGTACTTC
. TRBJ2-3 few TRBV4-3 CASSQDTSPSRTDTQYF TGCGCCAGCAGCCAAGACACGTCCCCATCCCGCACAGATACGCAGTATTTT
TRBD1 TRBJ1-4 few TRBV12-3/TRBV12-4 CASSSNQQGDILFF TGTGCCAGCAGTTCCAACCAGCAGGGGGATATACTGTTTTTT
TRBD1 TRBJ1-2 few TRBV4-2 CASSQSGYGTGGGGVYGYTF TGTGCCAGCAGCCAATCGGGCTACGGGACAGGGGGAGGGGGAGTCTATGGCTACACCTTC
TRBD2 TRBJ2-7 few TRBV5-1 CASSLSGTSIYEQYF TGCGCCAGCAGCTTGTCCGGGACTAGTATTTACGAGCAGTACTTC
. TRBJ1-5 many TRBV6-2/TRBV6-3 CASSYMIPGGQPQHF TGTGCCAGCAGTTACATGATCCCGGGGGGGCAGCCCCAGCATTTT
TRBD1 TRBJ2-1 few TRBV23-1 CASRPGQGVVDEQFF TGCGCCAGCAGACCGGGACAGGGAGTCGTGGATGAGCAGTTCTTC
. TRBJ2-5 . TRBV12-3/TRBV12-4 CASSSLGVAETQYF TGTGCCAGCAGTTCCCTCGGGGTGGCGGAGACCCAGTACTTC
TRBD2 TRBJ2-7 few TRBV6-5 CASKGTGTSVQYF TGTGCCAGCAAGGGCACCGGGACTAGCGTTCAGTACTTC
. TRBJ2-3 . TRBV10-3 CAISGRGTSLPDTQYF TGTGCCATCAGTGGCCGAGGGACAAGTCTCCCAGATACGCAGTATTTT
TRBD1 TRBJ1-1 . TRBV14 CASSQVPGGRTEAFF TGTGCCAGCAGCCAAGTTCCAGGGGGCCGGACTGAAGCTTTCTTT
TRBD1 TRBJ1-2 . TRBV7-8 CASSLVQGAGYTF TGTGCCAGCAGCTTAGTTCAGGGGGCGGGCTACACCTTC
. TRBJ1-5 . TRBV28 CASSRTFNQPQHF TGTGCCAGCAGTCGGACCTTCAATCAGCCCCAGCATTTT
. TRBJ2-6 many TRBV12-3/TRBV12-4 CASSSSGDGANVLTF TGTGCCAGCAGTTCCTCAGGGGATGGGGCCAACGTCCTGACTTTC
. TRBJ1-6 few TRBV5-1 CASRDPSETNSPLHF TGCGCCAGCAGAGATCCCTCAGAGACTAATTCACCCCTCCACTTT
TRBD2 TRBJ2-7 many TRBV5-1 CASSPPTSGGFSYEQYF TGCGCCAGCAGCCCACCTACTAGCGGGGGCTTCTCCTACGAGCAGTACTTC
. TRBJ1-4 . TRBV19 CASSIVRAGGPWKLFF TGTGCCAGTAGTATAGTGAGGGCGGGAGGCCCCTGGAAACTGTTTTTT
TRBD2 TRBJ2-3 few TRBV6-1 CASRAGLAGSDTQYF TGTGCCAGCAGGGCGGGACTAGCGGGGTCGGATACGCAGTATTTT
TRBD1 TRBJ2-5 . TRBV7-2 CASSNRGRRETQYF TGTGCCAGCAGCAACAGGGGGCGCAGGGAGACCCAGTACTTC
. TRBJ2-2 . TRBV18 CASSPLNGVNTGELFF TGTGCCAGCTCACCACTAAACGGGGTGAACACCGGGGAGCTGTTTTTT
TRBD1 TRBJ1-2 few TRBV6-2/TRBV6-3 CASSRQGVSYGYTF TGTGCCAGCAGCCGACAGGGGGTATCCTATGGCTACACCTTC
. TRBJ1-2 . TRBV6-5 CASSPRGFGLGSGYTF TGTGCCAGCAGCCCCAGGGGCTTCGGATTGGGTTCTGGCTACACCTTC
. TRBJ2-3 few TRBV4-3 CASSQDKEGTQYF TGCGCCAGCAGCCAAGATAAGGAGGGAACGCAGTATTTT
. TRBJ2-4 . TRBV12-3/TRBV12-4 CASSRGEVKNIQYF TGTGCCAGCAGTCGCGGGGAGGTCAAAAACATTCAGTACTTC
. TRBJ2-5 . TRBV18 CASSPQGRGQETQYF TGTGCCAGCTCACCTCAGGGCAGAGGGCAAGAGACCCAGTACTTC
. TRBJ2-2 . TRBV4-1 CASSQPLSGRGGELFF TGCGCCAGCAGCCAACCCCTGTCCGGCCGAGGCGGGGAGCTGTTTTTT
. TRBJ2-5 . TRBV27 CASSFRMYQETQYF TGTGCCAGCAGTTTTCGGATGTACCAAGAGACCCAGTACTTC
. TRBJ1-1 . TRBV5-1 CASSTTEMNTEAFF TGCGCCAGCAGCACTACGGAGATGAACACTGAAGCTTTCTTT